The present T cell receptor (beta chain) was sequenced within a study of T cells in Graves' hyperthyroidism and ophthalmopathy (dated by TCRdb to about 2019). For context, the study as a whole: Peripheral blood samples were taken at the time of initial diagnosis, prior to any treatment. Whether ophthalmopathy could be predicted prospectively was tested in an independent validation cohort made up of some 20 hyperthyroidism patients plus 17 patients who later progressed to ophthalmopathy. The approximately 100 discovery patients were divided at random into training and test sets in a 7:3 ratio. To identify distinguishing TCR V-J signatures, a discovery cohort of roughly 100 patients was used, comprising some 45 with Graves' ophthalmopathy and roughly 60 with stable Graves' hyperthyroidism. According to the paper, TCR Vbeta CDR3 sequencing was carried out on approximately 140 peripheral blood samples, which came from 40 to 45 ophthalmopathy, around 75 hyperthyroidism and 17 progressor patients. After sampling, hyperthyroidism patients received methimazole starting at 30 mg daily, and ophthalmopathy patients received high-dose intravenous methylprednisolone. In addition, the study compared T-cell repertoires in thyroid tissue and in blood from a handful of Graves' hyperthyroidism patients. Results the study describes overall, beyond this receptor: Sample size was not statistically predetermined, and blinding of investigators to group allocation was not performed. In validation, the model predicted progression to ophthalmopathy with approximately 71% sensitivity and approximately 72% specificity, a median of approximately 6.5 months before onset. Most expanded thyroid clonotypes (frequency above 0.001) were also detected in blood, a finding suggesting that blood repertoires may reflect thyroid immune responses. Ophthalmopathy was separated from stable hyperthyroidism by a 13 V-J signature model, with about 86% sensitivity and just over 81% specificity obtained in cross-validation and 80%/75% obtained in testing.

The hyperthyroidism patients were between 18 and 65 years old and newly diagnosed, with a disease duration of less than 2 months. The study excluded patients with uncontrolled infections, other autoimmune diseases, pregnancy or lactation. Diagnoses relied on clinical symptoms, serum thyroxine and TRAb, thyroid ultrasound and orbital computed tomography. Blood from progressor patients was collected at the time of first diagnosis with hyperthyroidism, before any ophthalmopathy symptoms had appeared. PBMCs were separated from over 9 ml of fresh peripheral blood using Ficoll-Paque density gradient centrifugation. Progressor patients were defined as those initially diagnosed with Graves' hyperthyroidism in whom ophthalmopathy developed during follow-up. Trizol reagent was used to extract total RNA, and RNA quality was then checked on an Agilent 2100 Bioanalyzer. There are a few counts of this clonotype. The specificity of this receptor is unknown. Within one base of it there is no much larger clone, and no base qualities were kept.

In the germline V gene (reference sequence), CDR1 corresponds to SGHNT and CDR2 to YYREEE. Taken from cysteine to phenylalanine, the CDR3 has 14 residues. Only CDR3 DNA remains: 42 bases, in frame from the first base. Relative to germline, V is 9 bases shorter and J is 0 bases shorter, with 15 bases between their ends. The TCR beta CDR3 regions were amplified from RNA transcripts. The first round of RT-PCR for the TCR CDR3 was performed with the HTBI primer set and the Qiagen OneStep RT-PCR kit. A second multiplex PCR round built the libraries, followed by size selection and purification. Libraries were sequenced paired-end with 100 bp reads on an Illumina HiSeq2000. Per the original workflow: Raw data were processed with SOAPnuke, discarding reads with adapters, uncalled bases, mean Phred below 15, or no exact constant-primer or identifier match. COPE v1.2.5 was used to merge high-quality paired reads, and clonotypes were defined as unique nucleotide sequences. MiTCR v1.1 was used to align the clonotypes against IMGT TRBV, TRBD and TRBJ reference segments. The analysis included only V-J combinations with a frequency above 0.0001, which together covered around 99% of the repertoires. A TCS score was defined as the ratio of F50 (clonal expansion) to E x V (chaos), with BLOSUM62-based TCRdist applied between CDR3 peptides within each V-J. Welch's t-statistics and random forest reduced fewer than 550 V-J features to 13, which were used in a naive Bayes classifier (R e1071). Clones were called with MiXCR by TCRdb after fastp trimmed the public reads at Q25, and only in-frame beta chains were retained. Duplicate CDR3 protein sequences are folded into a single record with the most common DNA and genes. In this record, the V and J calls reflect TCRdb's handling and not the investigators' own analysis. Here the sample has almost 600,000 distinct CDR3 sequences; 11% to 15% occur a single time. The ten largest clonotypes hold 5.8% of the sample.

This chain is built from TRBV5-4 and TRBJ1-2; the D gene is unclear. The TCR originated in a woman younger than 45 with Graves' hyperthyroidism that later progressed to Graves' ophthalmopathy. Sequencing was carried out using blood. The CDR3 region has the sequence CAKSLDGSNYGYTF. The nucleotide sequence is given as TGTGCCAAGTCACTGGACGGATCTAACTATGGCTACACCTTC. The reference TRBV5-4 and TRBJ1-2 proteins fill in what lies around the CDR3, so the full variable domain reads ETGVTQSPTHLIKTRGQQVTLRCSSQSGHNTVSWYQQALGQGPQFIFQYYREEENGRGNFPPRFSGLQFPNYSSELNVNALELDDSALYLCAKSLDGSNYGYTFGSGTRLTVV.